This T cell receptor beta chain was recovered during a study of Ad26.COV2.S vaccination and SARS-CoV-2 variants. Study observations and caveats: Compared with placebo recipients, vaccine recipients had higher spike-specific TCR breadth. Researchers cautioned that TCR breadth and depth analyses may have underestimated total T cell responses.

Turning to this clone: Its target is unknown.

TCRdb's copy holds only in-frame clones and misses some; the assay was immunoSEQ multiplex PCR. The sample contains 75,000 to 100,000 clones, roughly 84% of which appear only once. Germline CDR1 and CDR2: SGHVS and FQNEAQ. The V end was cut by 6 bases, the J end by 7 bases, with 16 bases between. The CDR3 consists of 14 residues. The starting material was peripheral blood, obtained after recovery from COVID-19. The chain couples TRBV7-8 to TRBJ2-1; tentative D call: TRBD1 (5 bases). The receptor comes from a human donor who had recovered from COVID-19. The CDR3 sequence: CASRGRSEVNEQFF. The DNA of the CDR3 is TGTGCCAGCAGGGGGCGGTCGGAAGTTAATGAGCAGTTCTTC.